This T cell receptor beta chain appears in the sequencing data of a study of STAT5B mutations in CD4+ large granular lymphocyte leukemia. This CDR3 contains 13 residues. Germline CDR1 is ENHRY and CDR2 is SYGVKD. With 10 bases removed from V and 4 bases from J, the gap between germline ends came to 16 bases. Generated by immunoSEQ multiplex PCR, the TCRdb table keeps only in-frame clones and is missing some. Of nearly 35,000 clones listed, under 80% were seen once; the top ten hold around 2.1%. The sample comprised CD4+ T cells from blood buffy coats. This clonotype was sampled from a human donor in good health. The V call is TRBV10-3, the J call TRBJ1-1, with a possible D match to TRBD1 (5 bases). CDR3 sequence reads: CATLPGTGTEAFF. In DNA, the CDR3 is TGTGCCACACTCCCAGGGACCGGCACTGAAGCTTTCTTT.